The 12 T cell receptor beta chains presented below share a single source sample, sequenced in a study of early T cells in non-severe SARS-CoV-2 infection. A single record per CDR3 protein comes from TCRdb applying MiXCR to the 5' RACE reads. The data show about 98,000 distinct CDR3 sequences, 13% seen once. The sequenced sample was whole blood. These receptors were obtained from an adult who was a healthcare worker with PCR-confirmed SARS-CoV-2 infection or an uninfected control (not recorded which).

This clonotype was detected a few times. The V and J genes are TRBV28 and TRBJ1-4; possibly TRBD1 for D (6 bases). The CDR3 runs 14 residues. The V end lost 3 bases, the J end lost 4 bases, and 9 bases lay between the germline ends. Germline CDR1 MDHEN, CDR2 SYDVKM. The CDR3 here is CASSFPRGNEKLFF. In DNA form, the CDR3 reads TGTGCCAGCAGTTTCCCCAGGGGTAATGAAAAACTGTTTTTT.

The chain links TRBV5-1 to TRBJ2-5; D perhaps matches TRBD2 (6 bases). The CDR3 is 14 residues long. The germline V gene has CDR1 SGHRS and CDR2 YFSETQ. The ends were cut back, 4 bases at V and 7 bases at J, with 17 bases in the middle. DNA for the CDR3: TGCGCCAGCAGCGACGGGAGCTTTTTTCCGACCCAGTACTTC. Protein product: CASSDGSFFPTQYF. Full variable domain (missing parts from reference TRBV5-1 and TRBJ2-5): KAGVTQTPRYLIKTRGQQVTLSCSPISGHRSVSWYQQTPGQGLQFLFEYFSETQRNKGNFPGRFSGRQFSNSRSEMNVSTLELGDSALYLCASSDGSFFPTQYFGPGTRLLVL.

This clonotype occurred a few times. This chain's CDR3 is CASSGGQGESPLHF. Written as DNA, the CDR3 is TGTGCCAGCAGTGGAGGACAGGGCGAGTCACCCCTCCACTTT. The gene calls are TRBV6-4 and TRBJ1-6; TRBD1 aligns across 8 bases. Trimming took 4 bases from V and 10 from J; bases not matched to a gene: 6. The CDR3 totals 14 residues. The germline CDR1 and CDR2 sequences are MRHNA and SNTAGT.

This chain joins TRBV7-9 and TRBJ1-1; a possible D gene is TRBD1 (6 bases). V lost 4 bases to trimming and J lost 4 bases, with 13 bases between them. CDR3 length: 14 residues. Germline V CDR1 and CDR2: SEHNR, FQNEAQ (reference sequence). CDR3 amino acids: CASSSIYRATEAFF. Here the CDR3 DNA reads TGTGCCAGCAGCTCGATTTACAGGGCCACTGAAGCTTTCTTT.

In this sample, this clonotype turned up a few times. J is TRBJ2-7 and V is TRBV7-9; no firm D call. The CDR3 is made up of 16 amino acids. Germline values: CDR1 SEHNR, CDR2 FQNEAQ (reference sequence). Trimming pared 1 base from V and 5 bases from J, leaving 18 bases between. The DNA for the CDR3 is TGTGCCAGCAGCTTAGGGGTTCGTGACTGGAAAAACGAGCAGTACTTC. Encoded protein: CASSLGVRDWKNEQYF.

A few counts support this clonotype. V and J are TRBV20-1 and TRBJ2-3; D tentatively fits TRBD1 or TRBD2 (6 bases each). Germline V CDR1 and CDR2: DFQATT, SNEGSKA (reference sequence). The CDR3 runs 17 residues. The germline V and J ends were trimmed by 2 bases and 2 bases, with 20 bases remaining between them. The DNA of the CDR3 is TGCAGTGCTAGACCACCCCCGGGGGCTAGCTACACAGATACGCAGTATTTT. It encodes CSARPPPGASYTDTQYF.

The chain combines TRBV28 with TRBJ2-1, with D possibly being TRBD1 (6 bases). Germline CDR1 is MDHEN and CDR2 is SYDVKM. V was trimmed by 4 bases and J by 4 bases, leaving 14 bases between them. CDR3 length equals 15 residues. As DNA, the CDR3 is TGTGCCAGCAGTTGGGACAAGGCGGGTTACAATGAGCAGTTCTTC. Protein product: CASSWDKAGYNEQFF.

The V call is TRBV29-1, the J call TRBJ2-7; D is unclear. V lost 1 base and J 2 bases, leaving 9 bases between the germline ends. The CDR3 contains 13 residues. CDR1 is SQVTM and CDR2 is ANQGSEA in the germline V gene. CDR3 amino acids: CSVEASTPYEQYF. The CDR3 nucleotides are TGCAGCGTTGAAGCGTCTACCCCCTACGAGCAGTACTTC.

This clonotype has more than one count but fewer than ten. The CDR3 loop is CSARGLQTSASDTQYF. The CDR3, as DNA: TGCAGTGCTCGGGGGCTCCAGACTAGCGCTTCGGATACGCAGTATTTT. The chain is built from TRBV20-1 and TRBJ2-3; 8 positions agree with TRBD2. This CDR3 contains 16 residues. The V gene end was trimmed by 5 bases and the J gene end by 6 bases; junction bases not matched to a gene: 16. In germline, CDR1 is DFQATT, CDR2 SNEGSKA (reference sequence).

The rearrangement uses TRBV20-1 and TRBJ1-5, with D unclear. The V end was cut by 0 bases, the J end by 0 bases, with 0 bases between. CDR1 and CDR2 (germline): DFQATT, SNEGSKA (reference sequence). The CDR3 totals 12 residues. CDR3 residues: CSARDSNQPQHF. CDR3 sequence (DNA): TGCAGTGCTAGAGATAGCAATCAGCCCCAGCATTTT.

This clonotype has just a few counts. The J gene is TRBJ2-7, the V gene TRBV11-2; D unclear. The CDR3 is 12 residues long. CDR1 is SGHAT and CDR2 is FQNNGV in the germline V gene. V was trimmed by 5 bases and J by 6 bases, leaving 11 bases between them. The CDR3 DNA reads as TGTGCCAGCAGCGCCTCTACCGCCGAGCAGTACTTC. Protein: CASSASTAEQYF.

A word on this clonotype: A much larger clone differs by one base, so this may be a read error. The rearrangement joins TRBV20-1 to TRBJ2-3; 11 nucleotides match TRBD2. The germline CDR1 and CDR2 sequences are DFQATT and SNEGSKA (reference sequence). V trimming: 4 bases; J trimming: 5 bases; junction bases outside the gene matches: 5. CDR3 size: 14 residues. The CDR3 nucleotides are TGCAGTGCTATACAACTAGCGGGAGAAGATACGCAGTATTTT. Its translation: CSAIQLAGEDTQYF.